This TCR beta chain emerged from a study of OX40 agonist ivuxolimab in advanced cancers. Study background: Dose-escalation cases comprised hepatocellular carcinoma, melanoma, renal cell or head and neck cancer. Prior anti-PD-1, anti-PD-L1 or anti-CTLA-4 therapy was allowed; 30% to 40% had some. Findings of the study overall: Among patients with partial responses at 0.1-3.0 mg/kg, clonal expansion was among the lowest.

Autoimmune disease history or systemic immunosuppression disqualified patients. To note about this clone: Its target is unknown.

Here immunoSEQ multiplex PCR was the method, and the copy in TCRdb shows in-frame clones only, minus some. This table has roughly 84,000 clones, over 70% appearing once. The source is an adult with an advanced solid tumor such as melanoma, head and neck, liver or kidney cancer. The source was CD4+ or CD8+ T cells sorted from blood, collected in a trial of the OX40 agonist ivuxolimab.

The CDR3 here is CASSLIRGSSYNSPLHF. CDR3 nucleotides: TGTGCCAGCAGTTTAATTAGGGGGAGCTCCTATAATTCACCCCTCCACTTT. The chain joins TRBV27 to TRBJ1-6; D is possibly TRBD1 (6 bases). V dropped 2 bases and J dropped 0 bases, with 11 bases sitting between them. Germline loops: CDR1 MNHEY, CDR2 SMNVEV (reference sequence). The CDR3 covers 17 residues.